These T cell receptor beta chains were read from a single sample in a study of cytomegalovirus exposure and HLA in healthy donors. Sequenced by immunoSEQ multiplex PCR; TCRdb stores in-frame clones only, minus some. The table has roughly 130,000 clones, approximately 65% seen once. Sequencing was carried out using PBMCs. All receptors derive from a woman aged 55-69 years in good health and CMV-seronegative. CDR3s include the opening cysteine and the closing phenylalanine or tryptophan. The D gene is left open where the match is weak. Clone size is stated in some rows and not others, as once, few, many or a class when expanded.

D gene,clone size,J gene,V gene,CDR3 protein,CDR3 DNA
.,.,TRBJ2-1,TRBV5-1,CASRVSSYNEQFF,TGCGCCAGCAGGGTGAGCTCCTACAATGAGCAGTTCTTC
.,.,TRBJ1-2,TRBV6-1,CASSDYYGYTF,TGTGCCAGCAGTGACTACTATGGCTACACCTTC
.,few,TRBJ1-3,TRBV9,CASSVEGAGNTIYF,TGTGCCAGCAGCGTAGAAGGAGCGGGAAACACCATATATTTT
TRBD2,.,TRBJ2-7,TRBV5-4,CASSLNPGTSGRTF,TGTGCCAGCAGCTTGAACCCCGGGACTAGCGGGAGGACGTTC
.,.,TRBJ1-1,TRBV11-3,CASSKGGLDTEAFF,TGTGCCAGCAGCAAAGGAGGGCTCGACACTGAAGCTTTCTTT
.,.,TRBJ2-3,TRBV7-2,CASSLDFWRGLRDTQYF,TGTGCCAGCAGCTTAGATTTCTGGCGGGGACTGCGCGATACGCAGTATTTT
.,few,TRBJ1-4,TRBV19,CASSIVVNEKLFF,TGTGCCAGTAGTATAGTCGTGAATGAAAAACTGTTTTTT
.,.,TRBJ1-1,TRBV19,CASSTHTGRAEAFF,TGTGCCAGTAGTACCCACACAGGGAGGGCTGAAGCTTTCTTT
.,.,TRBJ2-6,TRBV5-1,CASSLGGATGANVLTF,TGCGCCAGCAGCTTAGGAGGGGCGACTGGGGCCAACGTCCTGACTTTC
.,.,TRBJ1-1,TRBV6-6,CASSYLKDSTEAFF,TGTGCCAGCAGTTACCTAAAGGACAGCACTGAAGCTTTCTTT
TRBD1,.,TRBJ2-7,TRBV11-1,CASGRDRAYEQYF,TGTGCCAGCGGAAGGGACAGAGCCTACGAGCAGTACTTC
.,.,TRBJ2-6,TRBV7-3,CASSNQGGGANVLTF,TGTGCCAGCAGTAACCAGGGGGGAGGGGCCAACGTCCTGACTTTC
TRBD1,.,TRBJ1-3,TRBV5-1,CASSNVPGQGDSGNTIYF,TGCGCCAGCAGTAACGTCCCGGGACAGGGGGACTCTGGAAACACCATATATTTT
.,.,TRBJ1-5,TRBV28,CASSLGGSNQPQHF,TGTGCCAGCAGTTTAGGCGGGAGCAATCAGCCCCAGCATTTT
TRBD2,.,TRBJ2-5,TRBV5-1,CASSLSGALQETQYF,TGCGCCAGCAGCTTGAGCGGGGCCCTCCAAGAGACCCAGTACTTC
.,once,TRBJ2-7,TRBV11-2,CASSATETRPYEQYF,TGTGCCAGCAGCGCAACCGAAACTAGACCCTACGAGCAGTACTTC
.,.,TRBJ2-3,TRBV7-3,CASSFAGGTPTDTQYF,TGTGCCAGCAGCTTCGCAGGGGGGACCCCCACAGATACGCAGTATTTT
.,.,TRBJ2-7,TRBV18,CASSRGANSYEQYF,TGTGCCAGCTCACGCGGCGCCAACTCCTACGAGCAGTACTTC
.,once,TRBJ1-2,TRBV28,CASSLLGVAYGYTF,TGTGCCAGCAGTTTATTAGGGGTAGCCTATGGCTACACCTTC
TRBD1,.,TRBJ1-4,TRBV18,CASSPRPGQGEGEKLFF,TGTGCCAGCTCTCCTCGACCCGGACAGGGGGAAGGAGAAAAACTGTTTTTT
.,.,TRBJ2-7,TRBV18,CASSPLSVNPYEQYF,TGTGCCAGCTCACCCCTAAGCGTTAACCCCTACGAGCAGTACTTC
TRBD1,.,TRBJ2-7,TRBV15,CATSRGDRGHYEQYF,TGTGCCACCAGCAGGGGAGACAGGGGGCACTACGAGCAGTACTTC
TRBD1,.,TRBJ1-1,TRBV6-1,CASSASGQLNTEAFF,TGTGCCAGCAGTGCCTCGGGACAGCTGAACACTGAAGCTTTCTTT
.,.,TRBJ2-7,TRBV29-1,CSVRAGSSYEQYF,TGCAGCGTTCGGGCAGGGTCGTCCTACGAGCAGTACTTC
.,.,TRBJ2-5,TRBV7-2,CASSLAGGQETQYF,TGTGCCAGCAGCTTAGCGGGGGGTCAAGAGACCCAGTACTTC
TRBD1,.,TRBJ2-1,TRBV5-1,CASSLAGDRVDEQFF,TGCGCCAGCAGCTTGGCCGGGGACAGGGTAGATGAGCAGTTCTTC
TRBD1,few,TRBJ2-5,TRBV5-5,CASSLGDRGLETQYF,TGTGCCAGCAGCTTGGGGGACAGGGGGCTCGAGACCCAGTACTTC
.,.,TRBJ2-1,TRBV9,CASSATGTRNEQFF,TGTGCCAGCAGCGCTACCGGGACTCGGAATGAGCAGTTCTTC
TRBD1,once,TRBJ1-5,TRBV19,CASSKGDRGVNQPQHF,TGTGCCAGTAGTAAAGGGGACAGGGGCGTCAATCAGCCCCAGCATTTT
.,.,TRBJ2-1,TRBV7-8,CASSLSGGLPYNEQFF,TGTGCCAGCAGCCTTAGTGGGGGCCTCCCTTACAATGAGCAGTTCTTC
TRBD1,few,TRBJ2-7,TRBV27,CASSQSGTGLSYEQYF,TGTGCCAGCAGTCAATCCGGGACAGGGCTCTCCTACGAGCAGTACTTC
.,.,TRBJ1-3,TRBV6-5,CASSYAGSSGNTIYF,TGTGCCAGCAGTTACGCAGGTTCCTCTGGAAACACCATATATTTT
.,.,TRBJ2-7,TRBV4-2,CASSQDPNLSYEQYF,TGTGCCAGCAGCCAAGACCCCAACCTATCCTACGAGCAGTACTTC
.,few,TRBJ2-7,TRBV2,CASTAKRGGEQYF,TGTGCCAGCACAGCGAAAAGGGGAGGCGAGCAGTACTTC
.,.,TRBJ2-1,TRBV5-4,CASSPSGGSYNEQFF,TGTGCCAGCAGCCCGTCGGGTGGCTCCTACAATGAGCAGTTCTTC
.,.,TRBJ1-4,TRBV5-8,CASTPGHGYEKLFF,TGTGCCAGCACCCCGGGACACGGATATGAAAAACTGTTTTTT
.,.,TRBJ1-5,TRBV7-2,CASTPFTGQPQHF,TGTGCCAGCACCCCCTTTACGGGGCAGCCCCAGCATTTT
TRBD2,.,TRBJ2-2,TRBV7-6,CASSLGTSGGTNTGELFF,TGTGCCAGCAGCTTAGGCACTAGCGGGGGAACGAACACCGGGGAGCTGTTTTTT
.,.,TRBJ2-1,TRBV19,CASSPAGNEQFF,TGTGCCAGTAGTCCCGCGGGTAATGAGCAGTTCTTC
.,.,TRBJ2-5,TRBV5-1,CASSPLRGQQETQYF,TGCGCCAGCAGCCCCCTGCGGGGGCAACAAGAGACCCAGTACTTC
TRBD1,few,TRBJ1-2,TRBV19,CASSPERQGRFGGYTF,TGTGCCAGTAGCCCAGAGAGACAGGGGAGGTTTGGCGGCTACACCTTC
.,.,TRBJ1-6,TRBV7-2,CASNHGGGVRSPLHF,TGTGCCAGCAACCACGGGGGAGGGGTGAGGTCACCCCTCCACTTT
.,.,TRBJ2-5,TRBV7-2,CASSLGTAKETQYF,TGTGCCAGCAGCTTAGGGACAGCAAAAGAGACCCAGTACTTC
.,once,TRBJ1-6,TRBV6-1,CVSSEPGASSPLHF,TGTGTCAGCAGTGAACCAGGGGCGTCGTCACCCCTCCACTTT
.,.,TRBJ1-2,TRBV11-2,CASSLQQAYGYTF,TGTGCCAGCAGCTTACAACAGGCGTATGGCTACACCTTC
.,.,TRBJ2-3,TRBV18,CASSAIGGSDTQYF,TGTGCCAGCTCAGCAATAGGCGGGTCAGATACGCAGTATTTT
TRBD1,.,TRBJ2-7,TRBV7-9,CSSSLGTGQGVDEQYF,TGTTCCAGCAGCTTAGGGACAGGGCAGGGCGTGGACGAGCAGTACTTC
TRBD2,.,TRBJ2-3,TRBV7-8,CASSLLVTSGPPTDTQYF,TGTGCCAGCAGCTTACTAGTAACTAGCGGACCCCCCACAGATACGCAGTATTTT
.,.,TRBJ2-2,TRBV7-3,CASSLVPGLNTGELFF,TGTGCCAGCAGCTTAGTGCCGGGACTTAACACCGGGGAGCTGTTTTTT
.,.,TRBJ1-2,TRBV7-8,CASSLGGAYGYTF,TGTGCCAGCAGCTTAGGCGGGGCCTATGGCTACACCTTC
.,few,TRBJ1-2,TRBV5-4,CASSSTGAYGYTF,TGTGCCAGCAGCTCGACAGGCGCCTATGGCTACACCTTC
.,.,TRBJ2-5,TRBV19,CASNKGRGETQYF,TGTGCCAGTAATAAGGGGCGGGGAGAGACCCAGTACTTC
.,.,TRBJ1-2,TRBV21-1,CARDRGQTRYYTF,TGTGCCAGGGACAGGGGACAAACTAGATACTACACCTTC
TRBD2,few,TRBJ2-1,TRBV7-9,CASSRNTGTSGDEQFF,TGTGCCAGCAGCCGGAACACCGGGACTAGCGGGGATGAGCAGTTCTTC
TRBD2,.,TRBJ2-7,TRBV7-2,CASSPGVGLAGVEQYF,TGTGCCAGCAGCCCAGGTGTGGGACTAGCGGGGGTGGAGCAGTACTTC
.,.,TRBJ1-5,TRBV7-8,CASSWGGQPQHF,TGTGCCAGCAGCTGGGGGGGACAGCCCCAGCATTTT
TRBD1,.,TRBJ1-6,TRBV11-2,CASSNLQGARAPLHF,TGTGCCAGCAGCAACCTACAGGGGGCTCGGGCACCCCTCCACTTT
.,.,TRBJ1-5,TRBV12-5,CASGLGMGAENQPQHF,TGTGCTAGTGGTTTGGGGATGGGGGCTGAGAATCAGCCCCAGCATTTT
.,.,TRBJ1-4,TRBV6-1,CASRTGFAEKLFF,TGTGCCAGCAGAACAGGGTTCGCTGAAAAACTGTTTTTT
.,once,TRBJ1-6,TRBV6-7,CASSYSLRSSYNSPLHF,TGTGCCAGCAGTTACTCCCTGAGAAGCTCCTATAATTCACCCCTCCACTTT